This TCR beta chain was captured by sequencing in a study of chemoradiotherapy in HPV16-positive cancers. General study findings and limits: Better recurrence-free survival went with HPV-responsive T-cell expansion in HPV16-positive patients. Candidate HPV-specific clones and E7-related TCR motifs grew in tumor during treatment.

Details on this clone: Its specificity is not known.

Only in-frame clones appear in the TCRdb table, and some are missing; sequencing was by immunoSEQ multiplex PCR. This table has 4,500 to 5,000 clones, around 85% appearing once. The source is a human donor with HPV-associated anogenital cancer. The sample here was tumor tissue, taken from a patient who underwent chemoradiotherapy.

DNA of the CDR3: TGCGCCAGCAGCCCTTCCACTTGGGGCACTGAAGCTTTCTTT. It translates to CASSPSTWGTEAFF. The chain recombines TRBV4-3 with TRBJ1-1; D is unclear. Germline lookup yields CDR1 LGHNA and CDR2 YSLEER. Deletions cut 4 bases from V and 4 bases from J, with 13 bases between. CDR3 length: 14 residues.